Listed here are 18 T cell receptor beta chains from one sample, sequenced in a study of human CD8 memory T cell subsets. The TCR beta sequencing libraries came from UMI-labeled 5' RACE. TCRdb reprocessed the 5' RACE reads, keeping one entry per CDR3 protein, no DNA. This sample's table has 6,000 to 8,000 distinct CDR3 sequences. Input material: CD8+ T cells from PBMCs. The source is a human donor in good health.

The genes are TRBV19 and TRBJ2-7; the TCRdb D gene call, TRBD1, has no DNA to confirm it. The CDR3 is 14 amino acids. CDR1 and CDR2 from the germline V gene are LNHDA and SQIVND (reference sequence). The CDR3 region is CASSIADGTYEQYF.

The rearrangement links TRBV6-2 or TRBV6-3 to TRBJ1-1. The CDR3 consists of 12 residues. CDR1 is MNHEY, CDR2 SVGEGT, per germline. CDR3 amino acids: CASSYEGPEAFF.

The chain has TRBV11-2 and TRBJ2-7; TCRdb's assignment of TRBD2 cannot be checked, as there is no DNA. The CDR3 is 15 residues long. Germline CDR1 and CDR2: SGHAT and FQNNGV. The CDR3 spells CASSILAGPTYEQYF.

The chain has TRBV14 and TRBJ2-5; TCRdb's assignment of TRBD2 cannot be checked, as there is no DNA. The germline gives CDR1 SGHDN, CDR2 FVKESK. The CDR3 sequence is 14 residues long. CDR3 loop: CASSQTSGRETQYF.

The chain carries TRBV2 and TRBJ2-1; TCRdb's assignment of TRBD1 cannot be checked, as there is no DNA. This CDR3 is 14 amino acids long. Germline-derived CDR1 and CDR2 are SNHLY and FYNNEI. The CDR3 reads CASRGSTGEKVQFF.

In terms of frequency, this clonotype is medium-sized (0.01 to 0.1%). The J gene is TRBJ2-3, the V gene TRBV7-3; TCRdb outputs TRBD2, but without DNA this stays unchecked. This CDR3 spans 17 amino acids. Germline assignment: CDR1 SGHTA and CDR2 FQGTGA. CDR3 loop: CASSAGIGTSETDTQYF.

This chain uses TRBV25-1 with TRBJ2-3. Per germline, CDR1 MGHDK and CDR2 SYGVNS. This CDR3 is 12 amino acids long. The CDR3 loop reads CASSTLRNTQYF.

The CDR3 spells CASSPPGDTGELFF. The chain employs TRBV18 and TRBJ2-2. CDR1 and CDR2 (germline): KGHSH, LQKENI. This CDR3 is built from 14 residues.

The chain has TRBV6-5 and TRBJ2-1; TCRdb's D call of TRBD2 is untestable without DNA. The CDR3 loop spans 14 amino acids. CDR1 is MNHEY, CDR2 SVGAGI, per germline. The CDR3 here is CASKRGSSYNEQFF.

The gene calls are TRBV5-1 and TRBJ2-3. Germline CDR1 is SGHRS and CDR2 is YFSETQ. The CDR3 runs to 15 residues. CDR3 amino acids: CASSLHPGHTDTQYF.

This clonotype ranks as large in terms of frequency. The genes are TRBV29-1 and TRBJ2-2; without DNA, the TCRdb call of TRBD1 cannot be checked. CDR1 is SQVTM and CDR2 is ANQGSEA in the germline V gene. The CDR3 totals 13 residues. CDR3 protein: CSVEDRGTGELFF.

The chain links TRBV7-9 to TRBJ2-2; the D call from TCRdb, TRBD1, cannot be confirmed without DNA. This CDR3 has 15 amino acids. CDR1 is SEHNR, CDR2 FQNEAQ, per germline (reference sequence). The CDR3 spells CASPPGGLYTGELFF.

The chain employs TRBV14 and TRBJ2-5; as DNA is missing, the TRBD2 call by TCRdb cannot be tested. In germline, CDR1 is SGHDN, CDR2 FVKESK. The CDR3 runs 15 residues. The CDR3 spells CASSQGTSGKETQYF.

The V gene is TRBV9, the J gene TRBJ1-1; absent DNA, TCRdb's TRBD1 call cannot be checked. This CDR3 contains 17 residues. CDR1 and CDR2 from the germline V gene are SGDLS and YYNGEE. This CDR3 reads CASSVGVGADMNTEAFF.

V and J are TRBV20-1 and TRBJ2-7. CDR1 and CDR2 from the germline V gene are DFQATT and SNEGSKA (reference sequence). The CDR3 spans 14 residues. CDR3 amino acids: CSATAYGVPYEQYF.

The chain uses TRBV6-1 and TRBJ2-1; the D call from TCRdb, TRBD2, cannot be confirmed without DNA. In germline, CDR1 is MNHNS, CDR2 SASEGT. The CDR3 totals 19 residues. The CDR3 region is CASSTGTSVLLNSYNEQFF.

This clonotype is classed as medium-sized by frequency. V and J are TRBV6-4 and TRBJ1-1. Germline V gene data show CDR1 as MRHNA and CDR2 as SNTAGT. This CDR3 has 13 residues. CDR3 amino acids: CASSQGDNTEAFF.

According to its frequency, this clonotype is medium-sized. The CDR3 is CASSISLAGAKNIQYF. The V gene is TRBV7-2, the J gene TRBJ2-4; as DNA is missing, the TRBD2 call by TCRdb cannot be tested. This CDR3 has 16 residues. CDR1 and CDR2 (germline): SGHTA, FQGNSA.